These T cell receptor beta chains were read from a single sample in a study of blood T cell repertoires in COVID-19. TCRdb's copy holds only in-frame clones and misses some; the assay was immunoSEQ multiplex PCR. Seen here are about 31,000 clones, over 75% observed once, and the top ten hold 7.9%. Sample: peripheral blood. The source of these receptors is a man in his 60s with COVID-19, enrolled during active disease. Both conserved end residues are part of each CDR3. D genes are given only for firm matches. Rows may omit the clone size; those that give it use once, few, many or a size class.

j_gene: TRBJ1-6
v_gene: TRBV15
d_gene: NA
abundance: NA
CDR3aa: CATSRVGIRSPLHF
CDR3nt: TGTGCCACCAGCAGGGTCGGGATCCGATCACCCCTCCACTTT

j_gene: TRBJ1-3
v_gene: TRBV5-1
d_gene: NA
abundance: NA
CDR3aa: CASSPDSGANTIYF
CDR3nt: TGCGCCAGCAGCCCCGACAGTGGGGCAAACACCATATATTTT

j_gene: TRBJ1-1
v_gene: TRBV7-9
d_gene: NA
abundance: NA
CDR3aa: CASDRMNTEAFF
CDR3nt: TGTGCCAGTGACAGGATGAACACTGAAGCTTTCTTT

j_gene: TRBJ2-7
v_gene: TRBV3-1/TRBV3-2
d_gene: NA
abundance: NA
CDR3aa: CASSQDTRDPTPEQYF
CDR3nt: TGTGCCAGCAGCCAAGATACGCGGGATCCTACTCCGGAGCAGTACTTC

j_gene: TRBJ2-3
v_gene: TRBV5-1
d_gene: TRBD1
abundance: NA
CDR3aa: CASSSTGASTSTDTQYF
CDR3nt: TGCGCCAGCAGTTCCACAGGGGCCAGTACTAGCACAGATACGCAGTATTTT

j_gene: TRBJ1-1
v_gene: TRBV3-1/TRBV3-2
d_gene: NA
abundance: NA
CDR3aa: CASSQRFSTEAFF
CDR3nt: TGTGCCAGCAGCCAACGGTTTTCCACTGAAGCTTTCTTT

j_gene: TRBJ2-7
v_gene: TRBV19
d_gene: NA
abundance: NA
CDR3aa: CASSVWGKSSYEQYF
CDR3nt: TGTGCCAGTAGTGTCTGGGGCAAGTCTTCCTACGAGCAGTACTTC

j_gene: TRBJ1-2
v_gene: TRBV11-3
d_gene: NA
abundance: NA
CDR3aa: CASSRREELANYGYTF
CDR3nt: TGTGCCAGCAGCCGTAGGGAGGAGTTAGCTAACTATGGCTACACCTTC

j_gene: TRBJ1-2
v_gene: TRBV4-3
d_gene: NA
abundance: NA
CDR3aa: CASSQGPTGEGYTF
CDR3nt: TGCGCCAGCAGCCAAGGCCCCACCGGAGAAGGCTACACCTTC

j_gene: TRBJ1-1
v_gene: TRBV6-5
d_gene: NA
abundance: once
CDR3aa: CASSYSRGSNTEAFF
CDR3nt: TGTGCCAGCAGTTACTCCAGGGGCTCGAACACTGAAGCTTTCTTT

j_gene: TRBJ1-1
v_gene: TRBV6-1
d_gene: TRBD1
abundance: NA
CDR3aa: CASSEAMGQGNTEAFF
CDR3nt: TGTGCCAGCAGTGAAGCGATGGGACAGGGGAACACTGAAGCTTTCTTT

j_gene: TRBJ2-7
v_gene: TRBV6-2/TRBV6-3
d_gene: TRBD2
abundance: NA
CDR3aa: CASSSEGGPAYEQYF
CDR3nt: TGTGCCAGCAGTTCTGAGGGAGGGCCGGCCTACGAGCAGTACTTC

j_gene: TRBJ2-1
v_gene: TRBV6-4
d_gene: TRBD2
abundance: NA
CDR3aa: CASSDGSGKANEQFF
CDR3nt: TGTGCCAGCAGTGACGGCAGCGGGAAAGCCAATGAGCAGTTCTTC

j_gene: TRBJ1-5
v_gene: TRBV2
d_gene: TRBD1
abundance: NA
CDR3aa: CASSEGDRGMRQPQHF
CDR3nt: TGTGCCAGCAGTGAGGGGGACAGGGGCATGCGGCAGCCCCAGCATTTT

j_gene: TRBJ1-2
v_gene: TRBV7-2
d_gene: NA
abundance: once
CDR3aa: CASSSGVGGYTF
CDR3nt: TGTGCCAGCAGCTCCGGGGTTGGTGGCTACACCTTC

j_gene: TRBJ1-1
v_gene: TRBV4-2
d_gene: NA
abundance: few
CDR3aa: CASSQVGQGTNTEAFF
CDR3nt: TGTGCCAGCAGCCAAGTAGGTCAGGGCACGAACACTGAAGCTTTCTTT

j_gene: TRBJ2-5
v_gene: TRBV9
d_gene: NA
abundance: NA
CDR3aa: CASSVAVGGTGETQYF
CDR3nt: TGTGCCAGCAGCGTAGCGGTGGGCGGGACGGGAGAGACCCAGTACTTC

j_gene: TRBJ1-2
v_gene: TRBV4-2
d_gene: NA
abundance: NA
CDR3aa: CASSHRGERGYTF
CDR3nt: TGTGCCAGCAGCCACCGCGGGGAACGTGGCTACACCTTC

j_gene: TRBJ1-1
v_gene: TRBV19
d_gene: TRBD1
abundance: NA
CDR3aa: CASSIGDAGGTEAFF
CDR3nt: TGTGCCAGTAGTATCGGGGACGCAGGGGGGACTGAAGCTTTCTTT

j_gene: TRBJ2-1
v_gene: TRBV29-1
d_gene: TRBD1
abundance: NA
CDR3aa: CSVEGTGGAEQFF
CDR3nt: TGCAGCGTTGAGGGGACAGGGGGGGCCGAGCAGTTCTTC

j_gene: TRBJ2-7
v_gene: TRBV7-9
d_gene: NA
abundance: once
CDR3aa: CASSLAAAGGHEQYF
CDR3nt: TGTGCCAGCAGCTTAGCGGCGGCAGGGGGGCACGAGCAGTACTTC

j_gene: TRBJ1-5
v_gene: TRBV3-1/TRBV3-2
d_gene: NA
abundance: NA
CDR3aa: CASSQDNAGRYQPQHF
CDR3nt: TGTGCCAGCAGCCAAGATAACGCCGGCAGGTACCAGCCCCAGCATTTT

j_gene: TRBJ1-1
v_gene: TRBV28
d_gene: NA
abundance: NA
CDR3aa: CASGIQVNTEAFF
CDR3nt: TGTGCCAGCGGTATACAGGTAAACACTGAAGCTTTCTTT

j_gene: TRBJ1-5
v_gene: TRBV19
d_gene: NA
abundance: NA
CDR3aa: CASSRPQGVGNQPQHF
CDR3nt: TGTGCCAGTAGTCGACCTCAGGGTGTCGGCAATCAGCCCCAGCATTTT

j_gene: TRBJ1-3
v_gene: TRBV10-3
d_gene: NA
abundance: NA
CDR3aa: CAITSGVATGNTIYF
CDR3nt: TGTGCCATCACCTCAGGGGTTGCAACTGGAAACACCATATATTTT

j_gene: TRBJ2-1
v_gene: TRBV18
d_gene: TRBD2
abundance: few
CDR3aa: CASSPLSSGIYNEQFF
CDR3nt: TGTGCCAGCTCACCCCTTTCTAGCGGGATCTACAATGAGCAGTTCTTC

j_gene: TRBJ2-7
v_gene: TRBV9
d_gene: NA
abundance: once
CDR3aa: CASSVAASTDYEQYF
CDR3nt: TGTGCCAGCAGCGTAGCGGCTAGCACGGACTACGAGCAGTACTTC

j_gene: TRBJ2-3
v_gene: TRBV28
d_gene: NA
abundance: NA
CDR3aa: CASRAGPATDTQYF
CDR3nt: TGTGCCAGCCGAGCGGGTCCCGCAACAGATACGCAGTATTTT

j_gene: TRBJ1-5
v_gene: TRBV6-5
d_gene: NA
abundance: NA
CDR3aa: CASSYRGSNQPQHF
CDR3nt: TGTGCCAGCAGTTATCGGGGGAGCAATCAGCCCCAGCATTTT

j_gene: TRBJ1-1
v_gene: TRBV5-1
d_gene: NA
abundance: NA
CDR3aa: CASSLATGGETEAFF
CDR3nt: TGCGCCAGCAGCTTGGCCACTGGGGGGGAGACTGAAGCTTTCTTT

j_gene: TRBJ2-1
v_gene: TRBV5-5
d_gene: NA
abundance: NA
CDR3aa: CASSLRDISSYNEQFF
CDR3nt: TGTGCCAGCAGCCTTCGGGACATCAGCTCCTACAATGAGCAGTTCTTC

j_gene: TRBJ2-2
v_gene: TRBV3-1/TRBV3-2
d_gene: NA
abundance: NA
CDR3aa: CASSQVWRGIGELFF
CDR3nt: TGTGCCAGCAGCCAAGTATGGAGGGGAATCGGGGAGCTGTTTTTT